This T cell receptor beta chain was recovered during a study of shared clonotypes between healthy human individuals. Points from the study as a whole: In general, naive subsets displayed greater estimated richness than memory subsets did.

Germline V gene sequence: CDR1 SGHNT, CDR2 YYREEE (reference sequence). The CDR3 is 15 residues long. J was trimmed by 1 base and V by 3 bases; bases with no gene match: 4. A CD45RA-negative memory subset and a CD45RA+ naive subset were separated from the CD4+ cells. At deep level, the assay was performed. The genomic DNA of each subset was split evenly across several immunoSEQ plates. Some clones are missing from TCRdb's copy, which holds only in-frame ones; the method was immunoSEQ multiplex PCR. Here the sample spans roughly 1.4 million clones, approximately 98.5% being singletons. As for this clone: Its antigen is currently unknown. Other DNA sequences in this sample translate to the same CDR3.

The specimen sequenced was naive CD4+ T cells sorted from blood. Subset defined: CD45RA+ positively selected. The chain carries TRBV5-4 and TRBJ2-7; the match to TRBD2 covers 10 bases. This TCR came from a man aged 25 to 45 in good health. The CDR3 DNA sequence: TGTGCCAGCAGCTCACCGGGACTAGCGTCCTACGAGCAGTACTTC. Protein: CASSSPGLASYEQYF.